This T cell receptor beta chain was sequenced in a study of T-cell reconstitution after alpha-beta-depleted transplantation in children. Study-level results: Where some patients showed high TCRbeta diversity at day 60, it came from recipient T cells and thymic progenitors that had survived.

This clonotype was seen repeatedly, ten times or more. Its target is unknown. As it was prepared, the TCRbeta library received unique molecular identifiers. TCRdb passed the PCR reads through MiXCR, listing each CDR3 protein once. The sample has over 450,000 distinct CDR3 sequences, about 10% seen once. The CDR3 length is 15 residues. Trimming took 6 bases from V and 3 from J, leaving 17 bases between them. CDR1 is MNHNS, CDR2 SASEGT, per germline. V and J are TRBV6-1 and TRBJ1-2; D possibly corresponds to TRBD1 (6 bases). This specimen consisted of PBMCs, obtained before TCRalphabeta/CD19-depleted stem cell transplant. The TCR was taken from a child aged 2 to 10 with inherited bone marrow failure, due to receive a stem cell transplant. The CDR3 is CASSNTRGGYYGYTF. CDR3 DNA: TGTGCCAGCAGCAATACCAGGGGAGGCTACTATGGCTACACCTTC.